Detailed here is one TCR beta chain. As yet, its antigen is unknown. This specimen belongs to a study of cytomegalovirus exposure and HLA in healthy donors. General study points: An analysis that was carried out later associated 17,000 or so TCR beta sequences with HLA alleles at 0.05 false discovery rate. Analysis was carried out at a later point, and it linked a missense DCLRE1C variant to TCR beta V- and J-gene trimming. An apparent linkage of common viral pathogens to several of the most significant clusters emerged in a later analysis.

V dropped 3 bases and J dropped 5; count of bases not matched to a gene: 6. CDR3 size: 15 residues. In germline, CDR1 is SEHNR, CDR2 FQNEAQ (reference sequence). PCR used 60 Vbeta primers and 13 Jbeta primers. Sequencing used immunoSEQ multiplex PCR; TCRdb keeps in-frame clones, though not all of them. The sample holds 75,000 to 80,000 clones; 72% are singletons and the top ten take roughly 4.9%. This chain joins TRBV7-9 and TRBJ2-7; 11 bases align to TRBD1. Material for sequencing was PBMCs. The TCR sequence derives from a man in his fifties or sixties in good health and CMV-seropositive. In DNA, the CDR3 is TGTGCCAGCAGCTTGGCGGACAGGGGGCGCCACGAGCAGTACTTC. As protein: CASSLADRGRHEQYF.